This entry describes one T cell receptor (beta chain). This sample is part of a study of early T cells in non-severe SARS-CoV-2 infection. Each CDR3 protein gets one entry after TCRdb re-called the 5' RACE reads with MiXCR. The sample holds around 46,000 distinct CDR3 sequences, about 5.6% seen once. The germline V gene has CDR1 GTSNPN and CDR2 SVGIG (reference sequence). V dropped 1 base and J dropped 3; count of bases not matched to a gene: 9. The CDR3 is 16 residues long. The rearrangement joins TRBV30 to TRBJ2-7; 10 bases are shared with TRBD2. The specimen was whole blood. This TCR was recovered from an adult who was a healthcare worker with PCR-confirmed SARS-CoV-2 infection or an uninfected control (not recorded which). Written as DNA, the CDR3 is TGTGCCTGGAGTGGACACCGGACTAGCGGTTACTACGAGCAGTACTTC. This translates into CAWSGHRTSGYYEQYF. Variable domain in full (rest from reference TRBV30 and TRBJ2-7): SQTIHQWPATLVQPVGSPLSLECTVEGTSNPNLYWYRQAAGRGLQLLFYSVGIGQISSEVPQNLSASRPQDRQFILSSKKLLLSDSGFYLCAWSGHRTSGYYEQYFGPGTRLTVT.